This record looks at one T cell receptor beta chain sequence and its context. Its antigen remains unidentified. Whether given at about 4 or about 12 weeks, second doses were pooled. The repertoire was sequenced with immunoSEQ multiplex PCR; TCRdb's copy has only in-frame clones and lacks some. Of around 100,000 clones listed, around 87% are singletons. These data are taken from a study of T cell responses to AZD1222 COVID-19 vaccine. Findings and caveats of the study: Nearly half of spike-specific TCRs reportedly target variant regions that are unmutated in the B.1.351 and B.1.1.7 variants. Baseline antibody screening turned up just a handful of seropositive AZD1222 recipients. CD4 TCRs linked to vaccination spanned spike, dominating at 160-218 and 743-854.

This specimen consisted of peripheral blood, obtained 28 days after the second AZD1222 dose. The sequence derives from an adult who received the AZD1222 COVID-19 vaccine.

CDR3 amino acids: CASSFDRALPANTEAFF. The CDR3 DNA reads TGTGCCAGCAGCTTTGACAGGGCGCTCCCCGCGAACACTGAAGCTTTCTTT. J is TRBJ1-1 and V is TRBV11-2; 7 positions agree with TRBD1. The V segment lost 3 bases and the J segment 1 base; nucleotides outside the gene matches: 11. Germline CDR1 SGHAT, CDR2 FQNNGV. The CDR3 loop spans 17 amino acids.